The sequence of this T cell receptor (beta chain) was determined in a study of T cell repertoires in cytomegalovirus infection. Across the whole study: Based on public TCR beta signatures, there were indications of CMV infection and of a matching HLA type.

TCRdb reanalysed the reads using MiXCR and keeps one entry per CDR3 protein. The sample consists of a few hundred thousand distinct CDR3 sequences, 26% of them appearing once. The CDR3 sequence is 18 residues long. V lost 7 bases, J lost 0 bases, and 23 bases lay in between. Looked up from germline, CDR1 is SGHTA and CDR2 is FQGNSA. This TCR came from a human donor in good health (CMV status not recorded). Some clones in this sample may be carry-over from other donors' samples. The V call is TRBV7-2, the J call TRBJ2-3; D not resolved. Sequencing used PBMCs. CDR3 protein: CASTFRVNSALSTDTQYF. DNA for the CDR3: TGTGCCAGCACCTTCCGGGTTAACTCAGCTCTAAGCACAGATACGCAGTATTTT. The whole variable domain, filled in from reference TRBV7-2 and TRBJ2-3, reads GAGVSQSPSNKVTEKGKDVELRCDPISGHTALYWYRQSLGQGLEFLIYFQGNSAPDKSGLPSDRFSAERTGGSVSTLTIQRTQQEDSAVYLCASTFRVNSALSTDTQYFGPGTRLTVL.